These 21 T cell receptor beta chains share one sample of origin, sequenced in a study of cytomegalovirus exposure and HLA in healthy donors. Profiling relied on immunoSEQ multiplex PCR, and the TCRdb table lists in-frame clones only, not all of them. The sample contains around 250,000 clones, almost 90% of which appear only once. Material: PBMCs. These receptors originate from a woman younger than 35 in good health and CMV-seronegative.

The chain recombines TRBV10-3 with TRBJ2-1; possible D gene TRBD1, 7 bases. V was shortened by 6 bases and J by 4 bases, with 16 bases between the two germline ends. The CDR3 spans 15 residues. Germline values: CDR1 ENHRY, CDR2 SYGVKD. As DNA, the CDR3 is TGTGCCATCAGCGCGTCGGAGGGGGCATACAATGAGCAGTTCTTC. Its translation is CAISASEGAYNEQFF.

CDR3 bases: TGTGCCAGCAGTTATGGTGGACAGGGGGATCAGCCCCAGCATTTT. Translation gives CASSYGGQGDQPQHF. J is TRBJ1-5 and V is TRBV28; 10 nucleotides line up with TRBD1. The CDR3 is 15 residues long. V shed 4 bases and J 5 bases; nucleotides not matched to a gene: 5. The V gene's germline CDR1 is MDHEN and CDR2 SYDVKM.

This clone came up once. This sequence joins TRBV4-1 and TRBJ1-3; tentatively, D is TRBD1 (5 bases). The germline gives CDR1 MGHRA, CDR2 YSYEKL. The V gene lost 2 bases and the J gene lost 7 bases, with 12 bases spanning the gap. The CDR3 runs 14 residues. CDR3 amino acids: CASSQYLGANTIYF. The CDR3, as DNA: TGCGCCAGCAGCCAATACCTTGGGGCGAACACCATATATTTT.

V usage is TRBV28 and J usage is TRBJ2-5; possibly TRBD2 for D (6 bases). From germline, CDR1 is MDHEN and CDR2 SYDVKM. V was clipped by 6 bases and J by 5 bases, with 25 bases between them. The CDR3 runs 17 residues. CDR3 DNA: TGTGCCAGCAGCCTGTTCCCGGGGAGGTGGGATCGCGAGACCCAGTACTTC. Residues: CASSLFPGRWDRETQYF.

This sequence joins TRBV4-3 and TRBJ2-2; TRBD2 matches 11 bases. V shed 0 bases, J shed 4 bases, and the junction held 1 base outside the gene matches. The CDR3 sequence is 16 residues long. CDR1 is LGHNA and CDR2 is YSLEER in the germline V gene. This chain's CDR3 is CASSQDSGGATGELFF. DNA of the CDR3: TGCGCCAGCAGCCAAGATAGCGGGGGGGCCACCGGGGAGCTGTTTTTT.

The V and J genes are TRBV28 and TRBJ2-7, with 8 bases fitting TRBD1. CDR3 length: 14 residues. V dropped 6 bases and J dropped 1; count of bases not matched to a gene: 5. CDR1 and CDR2 (germline): MDHEN, SYDVKM. CDR3 bases: TGTGCCAGCAGGAGCCGGGACAGGTCCTACGAGCAGTACGTC. As protein: CASRSRDRSYEQYV.

The rearrangement links TRBV5-1 to TRBJ1-2; maybe TRBD1 (6 bases). Trimming stripped 1 base from V and 3 bases from J, with 13 bases between. Germline V lookup: CDR1 SGHRS, CDR2 YFSETQ. This CDR3 comprises 15 residues. The CDR3 protein is CASSLLGAVDYGYTF. The DNA of the CDR3 is TGCGCCAGCAGCTTGTTGGGGGCTGTCGACTATGGCTACACCTTC.

The V and J genes are TRBV6-1 and TRBJ2-1, with a tentative D call TRBD1 (6 bases). The germline V gene has CDR1 MNHNS and CDR2 SASEGT. The V and J ends lost 4 bases and 5 bases respectively, with 15 bases between them. The CDR3 consists of 15 residues. The CDR3 loop reads CASSVLGQPNNEQFF. The CDR3 coding sequence is TGTGCCAGCAGTGTCTTAGGACAGCCTAACAATGAGCAGTTCTTC.

V and J are TRBV4-3 and TRBJ1-1; D is unclear. Germline CDR1 reads LGHNA; CDR2 reads YSLEER. The ends were cut back, 1 base at V and 2 bases at J, with 14 bases in the middle. This CDR3 comprises 16 residues. This CDR3 is CASSQARTTHNTEAFF. For the CDR3, the DNA is TGCGCCAGCAGCCAAGCGAGAACCACCCATAACACTGAAGCTTTCTTT.

This rearrangement joins TRBV4-3 to TRBJ1-2, with TRBD1 identical over 8 bases. The V gene's germline CDR1 is LGHNA and CDR2 YSLEER. V lost 1 base and J lost 2; bases outside the gene matches: 6. CDR3 size: 16 residues. The CDR3: CASSQAGTGGNYGYTF. The CDR3 coding sequence is TGCGCCAGCAGCCAAGCAGGAACAGGGGGAAACTATGGCTACACCTTC.

The chain joins TRBV28 to TRBJ2-1, with 7 bases identical to TRBD1. Germline values: CDR1 MDHEN, CDR2 SYDVKM. The J segment lost 3 bases and the V segment lost 4 bases, leaving 12 bases of the junction unmatched. The CDR3 length is 17 residues. The CDR3 protein is CASSSRLRDSFYNEQFF. CDR3 coding DNA: TGTGCCAGCAGTTCGCGCCTCCGGGACAGCTTCTACAATGAGCAGTTCTTC.

This clone was recorded only once. V is TRBV5-6 and J is TRBJ1-5; 9 nucleotides line up with TRBD1. The CDR3 runs to 16 residues. The V and J ends lost 2 bases and 3 bases, in that order; junction bases with no gene match: 6. CDR1 is SGHDT and CDR2 is YYEEEE in the germline V gene. CDR3: CASSFWTGEINQPQHF. The DNA of the CDR3 is TGTGCCAGCAGCTTCTGGACAGGGGAGATCAATCAGCCCCAGCATTTT.

The gene calls are TRBV5-1 and TRBJ2-5, with 9 bases that match TRBD1. The CDR3 is made up of 16 amino acids. The V gene end was trimmed by 3 bases and the J gene end by 4 bases; junction bases not matched to a gene: 10. The germline V gene has CDR1 SGHRS and CDR2 YFSETQ. As DNA, the CDR3 is TGCGCCAGCAGCTCCAACGGACTGGGACAGGGAGAGACCCAGTACTTC. Its translation: CASSSNGLGQGETQYF.

The V call is TRBV7-9, the J call TRBJ2-3; D call uncertain. V shed 2 bases and J shed 2 bases, with 8 bases lying between them. CDR1 is SEHNR and CDR2 is FQNEAQ in the germline V gene (reference sequence). This CDR3 spans 14 amino acids. The CDR3 loop reads CASSLSRLTDTQYF. In DNA form, the CDR3 reads TGTGCCAGCAGCTTATCCAGGCTCACAGATACGCAGTATTTT. Full variable domain (missing parts from reference TRBV7-9 and TRBJ2-3): DTGVSQNPRHKITKRGQNVTFRCDPISEHNRLYWYRQTLGQGPEFLTYFQNEAQLEKSRLLSDRFSAERPKGSFSTLEIQRTEQGDSAMYLCASSLSRLTDTQYFGPGTRLTVL.

The chain has TRBV27 and TRBJ1-4; 8 positions match TRBD1. The CDR3 spans 15 residues. Germline values: CDR1 MNHEY, CDR2 SMNVEV (reference sequence). Losses at the gene ends were 3 bases for V and 6 bases for J; bases not matched to a gene: 6. The CDR3, as DNA: TGTGCCAGCAGTTTCGGACAGGGCCCATATGAAAAACTGTTTTTT. It encodes CASSFGQGPYEKLFF.

The chain uses TRBV20-1 and TRBJ1-6; possibly TRBD1 for D (5 bases). CDR1 is DFQATT, CDR2 SNEGSKA, per germline (reference sequence). Trimming took 6 bases from V and 9 from J, leaving 9 bases between them. This CDR3 contains 11 residues. CDR3 sequence (DNA): TGCAGTGCACGGGGGACTTCACCCCTCCACTTT. Protein: CSARGTSPLHF.

The chain is built from TRBV5-5 and TRBJ1-1; D is uncertain. The germline V and J ends were trimmed by 4 bases and 4 bases, with 5 bases remaining between them. CDR3 length: 11 amino acids. CDR1 is SGHKS and CDR2 is YYEKEE in the germline V gene (reference sequence). In nucleotides, the CDR3 is TGTGCCAGCAGCCTAGGCACTGAAGCTTTCTTT. Its protein is CASSLGTEAFF.

The gene calls are TRBV4-1 and TRBJ2-2; maybe TRBD1 (6 bases). The CDR3 length is 16 residues. Trimming removed 4 bases at V and 4 bases at J, with 16 bases between. The germline V gene encodes CDR1 MGHRA and CDR2 YSYEKL. The CDR3 region has the DNA TGCGCCAGCAGCCGGAGGCACAGGGATGCCACCGGGGAGCTGTTTTTT. Amino acids: CASSRRHRDATGELFF.

The rearrangement joins TRBV11-2 to TRBJ1-6; 9 bases fit TRBD1. Germline-derived CDR1 and CDR2 are SGHAT and FQNNGV. With 3 bases clipped from V and 17 bases from J, the junction kept 20 bases outside the gene matches. There are 17 residues in the CDR3. CDR3 nucleotide sequence: TGTGCCAGCAGCTTTTACGTACCGGGACAGGGAAAGGCAACGATCCACTTT. Its protein product is CASSFYVPGQGKATIHF.

The chain carries TRBV28 and TRBJ2-3; 7 bases line up with TRBD2. The CDR3 is 14 amino acids. Germline V gives CDR1 MDHEN, CDR2 SYDVKM. With V trimmed by 4 bases and J by 1 base, 2 bases remained unmatched. The DNA for the CDR3 is TGTGCCAGCAGTTGGGGGGGAGGCACAGATACGCAGTATTTT. Translating it yields CASSWGGGTDTQYF.

The chain recombines TRBV7-9 with TRBJ2-3; 7 bases fit TRBD1. Looked up from germline, CDR1 is SEHNR and CDR2 is FQNEAQ (reference sequence). The trim removed 6 bases at V and 6 bases at J, leaving 3 bases unmatched. The CDR3 spans 12 residues. The CDR3 sequence: CASSPQGDTQYF. The CDR3 DNA follows: TGTGCCAGCAGTCCACAGGGGGATACGCAGTATTTT.